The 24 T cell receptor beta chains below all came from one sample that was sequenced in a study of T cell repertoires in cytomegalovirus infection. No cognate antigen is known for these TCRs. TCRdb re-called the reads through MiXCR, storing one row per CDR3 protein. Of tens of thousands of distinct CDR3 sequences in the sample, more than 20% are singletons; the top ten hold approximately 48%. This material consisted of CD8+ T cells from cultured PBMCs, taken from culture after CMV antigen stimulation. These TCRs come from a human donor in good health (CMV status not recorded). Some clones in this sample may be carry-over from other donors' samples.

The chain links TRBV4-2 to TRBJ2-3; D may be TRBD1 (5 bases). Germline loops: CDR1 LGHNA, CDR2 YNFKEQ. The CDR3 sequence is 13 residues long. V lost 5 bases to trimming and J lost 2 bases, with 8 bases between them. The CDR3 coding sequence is TGTGCCAGCAGCGAGACAGTCACAGATACGCAGTATTTT. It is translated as CASSETVTDTQYF.

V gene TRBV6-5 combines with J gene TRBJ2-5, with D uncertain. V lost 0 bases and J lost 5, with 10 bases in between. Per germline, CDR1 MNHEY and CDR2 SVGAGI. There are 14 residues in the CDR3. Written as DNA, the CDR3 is TGTGCCAGCAGTTACTCCCCCACTGGGGAGACCCAGTACTTC. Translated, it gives CASSYSPTGETQYF.

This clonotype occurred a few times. The CDR3 DNA reads as TGTGCCAGCAGTGAAACGGGACAGGGGGCTTATAGCAATCAGCCCCAGCATTTT. Protein: CASSETGQGAYSNQPQHF. The chain is built from TRBV2 and TRBJ1-5; 12 nucleotides match TRBD1. The J segment lost 0 bases and the V segment lost 2 bases, leaving 5 bases of the junction unmatched. The CDR3 is made up of 18 amino acids. Germline-derived CDR1 and CDR2 are SNHLY and FYNNEI.

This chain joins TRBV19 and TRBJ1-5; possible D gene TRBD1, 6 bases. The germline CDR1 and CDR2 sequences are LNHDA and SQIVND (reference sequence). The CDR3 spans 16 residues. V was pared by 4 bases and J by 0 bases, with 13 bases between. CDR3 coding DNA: TGTGCCAGTAGTACAAGGACAGCCTATAGCAATCAGCCCCAGCATTTT. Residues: CASSTRTAYSNQPQHF.

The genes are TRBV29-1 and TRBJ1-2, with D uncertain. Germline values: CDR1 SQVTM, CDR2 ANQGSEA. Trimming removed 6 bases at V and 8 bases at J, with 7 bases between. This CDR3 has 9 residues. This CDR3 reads CSVSEGYTF. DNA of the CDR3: TGCAGCGTGAGCGAAGGCTACACCTTC.

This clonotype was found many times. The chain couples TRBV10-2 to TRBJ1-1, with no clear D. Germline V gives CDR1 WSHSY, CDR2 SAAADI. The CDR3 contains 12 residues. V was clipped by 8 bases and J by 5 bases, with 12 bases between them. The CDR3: CASGPGGTEAFF. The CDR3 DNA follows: TGCGCCAGCGGGCCGGGAGGTACTGAAGCTTTCTTT.

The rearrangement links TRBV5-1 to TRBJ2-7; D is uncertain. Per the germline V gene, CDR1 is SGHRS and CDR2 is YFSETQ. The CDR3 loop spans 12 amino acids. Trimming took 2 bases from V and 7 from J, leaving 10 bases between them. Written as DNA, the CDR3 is TGCGCCAGCAGCTTAGGAGTTTCAGAGCAGTACTTC. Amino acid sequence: CASSLGVSEQYF.

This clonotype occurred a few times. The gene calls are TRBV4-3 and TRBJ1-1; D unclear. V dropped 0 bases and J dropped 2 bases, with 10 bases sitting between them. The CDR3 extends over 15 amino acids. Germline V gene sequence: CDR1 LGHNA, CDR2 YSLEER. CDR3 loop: CASSQEPQANTEAFF. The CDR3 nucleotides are TGCGCCAGCAGCCAAGAGCCCCAAGCTAACACTGAAGCTTTCTTT.

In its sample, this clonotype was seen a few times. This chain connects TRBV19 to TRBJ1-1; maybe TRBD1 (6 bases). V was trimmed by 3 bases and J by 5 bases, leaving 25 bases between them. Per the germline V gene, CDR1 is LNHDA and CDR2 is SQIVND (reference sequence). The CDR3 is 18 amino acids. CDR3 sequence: CASSIWVGGGLPKTEAFF. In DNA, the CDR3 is TGTGCCAGTAGTATCTGGGTTGGCGGGGGCCTGCCTAAGACTGAAGCTTTCTTT.

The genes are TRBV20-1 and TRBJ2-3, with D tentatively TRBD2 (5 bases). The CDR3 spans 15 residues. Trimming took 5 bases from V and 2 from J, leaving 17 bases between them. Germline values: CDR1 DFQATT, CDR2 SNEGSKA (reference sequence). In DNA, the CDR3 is TGCAGTGCTCCCTTGGCGGGCGTTAACACAGATACGCAGTATTTT. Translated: CSAPLAGVNTDTQYF.

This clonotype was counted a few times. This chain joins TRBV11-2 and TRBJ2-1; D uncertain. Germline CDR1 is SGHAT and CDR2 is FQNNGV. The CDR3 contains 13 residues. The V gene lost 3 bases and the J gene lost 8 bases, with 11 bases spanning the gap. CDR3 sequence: CASSFSPPDEQFF. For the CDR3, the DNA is TGTGCCAGCAGCTTCTCACCCCCTGATGAGCAGTTCTTC.

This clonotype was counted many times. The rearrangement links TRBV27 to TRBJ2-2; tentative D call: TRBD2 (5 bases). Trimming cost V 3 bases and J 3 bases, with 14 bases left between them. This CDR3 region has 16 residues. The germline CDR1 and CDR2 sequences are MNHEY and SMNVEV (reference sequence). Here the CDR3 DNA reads TGTGCCAGCAGTTTGGACTCCAAAACGGACACCGGGGAGCTGTTTTTT. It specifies CASSLDSKTDTGELFF.

The chain's CDR3 is CSARDTITGTGTEAFF. DNA of the CDR3: TGCAGTGCTAGAGATACAATCACCGGGACAGGGACTGAAGCTTTCTTT. This chain joins TRBV20-1 and TRBJ1-1; 9 positions match TRBD1. V lost 0 bases and J lost 5; bases outside the gene matches: 10. CDR3 size: 16 residues. CDR1 and CDR2 (germline): DFQATT, SNEGSKA (reference sequence).

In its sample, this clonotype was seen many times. CDR3 amino acids: CASSEGTGGRNTIYF. In DNA, the CDR3 is TGTGCCAGCAGTGAAGGTACAGGGGGTAGAAACACCATATATTTT. The gene calls are TRBV25-1 and TRBJ1-3; 8 bases map to TRBD1. The germline gives CDR1 MGHDK, CDR2 SYGVNS. V shed 2 bases and J 5 bases; nucleotides not matched to a gene: 5. This CDR3 is built from 15 residues.

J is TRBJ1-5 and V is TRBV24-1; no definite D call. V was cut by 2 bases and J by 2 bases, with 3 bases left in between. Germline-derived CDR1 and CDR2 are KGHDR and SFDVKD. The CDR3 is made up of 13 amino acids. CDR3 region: CATSDSGNQPQHF. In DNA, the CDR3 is TGTGCCACCAGTGATTCGGGCAATCAGCCCCAGCATTTT.

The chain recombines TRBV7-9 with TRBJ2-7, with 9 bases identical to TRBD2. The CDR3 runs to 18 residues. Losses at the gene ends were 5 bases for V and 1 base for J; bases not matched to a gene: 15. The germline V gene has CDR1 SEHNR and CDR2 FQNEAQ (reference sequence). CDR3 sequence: CASSHPARLAEGSYEQYF. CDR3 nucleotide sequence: TGTGCCAGCAGCCACCCCGCAAGACTAGCGGAGGGGTCCTACGAGCAGTACTTC.

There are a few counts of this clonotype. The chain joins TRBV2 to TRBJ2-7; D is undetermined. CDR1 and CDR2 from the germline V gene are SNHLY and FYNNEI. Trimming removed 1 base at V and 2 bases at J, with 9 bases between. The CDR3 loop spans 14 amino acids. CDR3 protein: CASSEGPTAYEQYF. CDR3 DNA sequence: TGTGCCAGCAGTGAAGGACCTACAGCCTACGAGCAGTACTTC.

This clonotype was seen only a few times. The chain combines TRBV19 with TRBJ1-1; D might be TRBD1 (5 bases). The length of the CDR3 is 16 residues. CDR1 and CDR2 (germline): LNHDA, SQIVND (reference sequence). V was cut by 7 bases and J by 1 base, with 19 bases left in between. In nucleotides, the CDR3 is TGTGCCAGTACGCGGCCGGGGGGGTTGGGGAACACTGAAGCTTTCTTT. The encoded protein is CASTRPGGLGNTEAFF.

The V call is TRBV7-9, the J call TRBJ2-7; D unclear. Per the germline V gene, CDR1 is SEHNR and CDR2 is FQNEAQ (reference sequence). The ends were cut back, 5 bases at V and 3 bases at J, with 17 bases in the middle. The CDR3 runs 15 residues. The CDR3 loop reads CASSPRTDRHYEQYF. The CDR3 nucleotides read TGTGCCAGCAGCCCACGGACGGACCGCCACTACGAGCAGTACTTC.

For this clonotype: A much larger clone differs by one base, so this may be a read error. The CDR3 loop reads CTSGRQGADTQYF. CDR3 coding DNA: TGTACCAGCGGCAGACAGGGTGCAGATACGCAGTATTTT. The chain recombines TRBV7-9 with TRBJ2-3, with 7 bases aligning to TRBD1. The CDR3 length is 13 residues. Germline-derived CDR1 and CDR2 are SEHNR and FQNEAQ (reference sequence).

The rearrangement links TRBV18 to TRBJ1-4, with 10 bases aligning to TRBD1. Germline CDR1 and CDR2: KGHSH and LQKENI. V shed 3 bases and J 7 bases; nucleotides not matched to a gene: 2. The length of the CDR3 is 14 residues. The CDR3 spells CASSPGTGVEKLFF. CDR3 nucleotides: TGTGCCAGCTCACCTGGGACAGGGGTTGAAAAACTGTTTTTT.

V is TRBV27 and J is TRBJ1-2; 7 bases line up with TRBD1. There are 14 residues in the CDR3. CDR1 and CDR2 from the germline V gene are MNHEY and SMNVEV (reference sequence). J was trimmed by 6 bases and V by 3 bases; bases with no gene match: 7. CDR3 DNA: TGTGCCAGCAGTTTGGTTAGGGGGCGAGATGGCTACACCTTC. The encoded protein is CASSLVRGRDGYTF.

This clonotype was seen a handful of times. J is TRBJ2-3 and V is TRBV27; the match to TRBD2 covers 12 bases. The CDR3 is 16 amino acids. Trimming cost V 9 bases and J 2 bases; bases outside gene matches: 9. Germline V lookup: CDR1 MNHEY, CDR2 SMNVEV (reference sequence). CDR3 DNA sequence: TGTGCCAGTAAGCTAGCGGGGGGGCCGTTCACAGATACGCAGTATTTT. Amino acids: CASKLAGGPFTDTQYF.

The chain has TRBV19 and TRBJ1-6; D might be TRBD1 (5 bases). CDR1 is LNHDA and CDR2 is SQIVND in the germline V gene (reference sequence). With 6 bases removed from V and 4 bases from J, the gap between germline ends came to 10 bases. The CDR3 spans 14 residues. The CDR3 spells CASSRDLYNSPLHF. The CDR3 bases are TGTGCCAGTAGCAGGGATCTGTATAATTCACCCCTCCACTTT.